This TCR beta chain emerged from a study of shared clonotypes between healthy human individuals. Study summary: Researchers assigned three CD4 naive, three CD4 memory, two CD8 naive and one CD8 memory plate to each donor.

From germline, CDR1 is LNHDA and CDR2 SQIVND (reference sequence). V was cut by 8 bases and J by 7 bases, with 15 bases left in between. There are 14 residues in the CDR3. Study results and caveats: Naive subsets generally exceeded memory subsets in estimated richness.

The data were produced by immunoSEQ multiplex PCR, yet TCRdb's version contains in-frame clones alone and is incomplete. The sample includes about 1 million clones, roughly 80% seen only once; the top ten take 1.4%. All of the donors resided in Nashville, Tennessee, and each was a Caucasian adult. From CD4+ cells came CD45RA+ naive and CD45RA-negative memory subsets. Notes on this clone: Its specificity is unknown.

The chain uses TRBV19 and TRBJ1-6; D is undetermined. This receptor was identified in a young man in good health. The sequencing sample was made of memory CD4+ T cells sorted from blood. Noted subset: CD45RA-negative fraction. In nucleotides, the CDR3 is TGTGCCAGTCAGGAAAGGGCGTCGAATTCACCCCTCCACTTT. This codes for CASQERASNSPLHF.